This T cell receptor beta chain was sequenced during a study of CD8+CD57+ T cells in acquired aplastic anemia. Looking at the study overall: When averaged, DNA from sorted CD4+ and CD8+ cells came to approximately 3 ug.

Investigators profiled TCR beta VDJ and CDR3 from genomic DNA template. TCRdb re-analysed the reads in MiXCR, keeping a single row per CDR3 protein. Found here are 100,000 to 150,000 distinct CDR3 sequences, around 48% of them singletons; the top ten hold around 2.3%. The germline gives CDR1 SGHNT, CDR2 YENEEA. The ends were cut back, 0 bases at V and 8 bases at J, with 13 bases in the middle. The CDR3 extends over 14 amino acids. The chain employs TRBV11-3 and TRBJ1-1, with D possibly matching TRBD1 (5 bases). Sequencing used sorted CD4+, CD8+, or CD8+CD57+ T cells (not recorded which) from PBMCs. This sequence originates from a human donor in good health, serving as a control. The CDR3 is CASSLDGVGAEAFF. CDR3 nucleotides: TGTGCCAGCAGCTTAGATGGGGTCGGGGCAGAAGCTTTCTTT.